Presented here are 25 T cell receptor beta chains from one specimen sequenced in a study of cytomegalovirus exposure and HLA in healthy donors (dated by TCRdb to 2017 to 2019). Libraries were built with the immunoSEQ multiplex PCR assay. This immuneACCESS table, as held by TCRdb, lists in-frame sequences with V and J called but not all clones. Of the missing ones, under half trace to an unresolved V gene in checked studies; the others have no known cause. In this sample the table shows 110,000 to 150,000 clones, 85% to 95% of which occur a single time. The ten most abundant clones make up 1.5% to 2% of the sample. Material: PBMCs. These receptors were taken from a man aged 18 to 35 in good health and CMV-seropositive.

The rearrangement joins TRBV5-8 to TRBJ1-1; no clear D gene. CDR1 and CDR2 (germline): SGHTS, YDEGEE. This CDR3 is 15 amino acids long. Deletions cut 0 bases from V and 6 bases from J, with 15 bases between. CDR3 sequence (DNA): TGTGCCAGCAGCTTGGGGGGATGGGAGCAGGCTGAAGCTTTCTTT. Translating it yields CASSLGGWEQAEAFF. Full variable domain (missing parts from reference TRBV5-8 and TRBJ1-1): EAGVTQSPTHLIKTRGQQATLRCSPISGHTSVYWYQQALGLGLQFLLWYDEGEERNRGNFPPRFSGRQFPNYSSELNVNALELEDSALYLCASSLGGWEQAEAFFGQGTRLTVV.

The chain links TRBV29-1 to TRBJ2-3; 9 bases are a match to TRBD2. The germline gives CDR1 SQVTM, CDR2 ANQGSEA. The CDR3 sequence is 14 residues long. V was clipped by 4 bases and J by 10 bases; unmatched bases: 12. Here the CDR3 DNA reads TGCAGCGTTGTAGCGGGAGCGAGCGGACTTGCGCAGTATTTT. Translating gives CSVVAGASGLAQYF.

The V and J genes are TRBV9 and TRBJ2-7, with TRBD1 matching 10 bases. The junction had 13 bases not matched to a gene; V was cut back by 6 bases and J by 4 bases. CDR1 SGDLS and CDR2 YYNGEE come from the germline V gene. The CDR3 contains 16 residues. CDR3 region: CASTEKEGTGEYEQYF. CDR3 sequence (DNA): TGTGCCAGCACCGAAAAAGAGGGGACAGGGGAATACGAGCAGTACTTC. The whole variable domain, filled in from reference TRBV9 and TRBJ2-7, reads DSGVTQTPKHLITATGQRVTLRCSPRSGDLSVYWYQQSLDQGLQFLIQYYNGEERAKGNILERFSAQQFPDLHSELNLSSLELGDSALYFCASTEKEGTGEYEQYFGPGTRLTVT.

The chain links TRBV5-6 to TRBJ2-5; no firm D call. V lost 0 bases to trimming and J lost 5 bases, with 11 bases between them. This CDR3 has 14 amino acids. Germline CDR1 is SGHDT and CDR2 is YYEEEE. Written as DNA, the CDR3 is TGTGCCAGCAGCTTGGTTCAGGAATTGGAGACCCAGTACTTC. Encoded protein: CASSLVQELETQYF.

This clone turned up a few times. Other DNA variants within this sample encode the same CDR3. The rearrangement uses TRBV2 and TRBJ2-3; 7 nucleotides match TRBD1. With 3 bases clipped from V and 1 base from J, the junction kept 1 base outside the gene matches. The CDR3 sequence is 14 residues long. Germline V gene sequence: CDR1 SNHLY, CDR2 FYNNEI. This CDR3 reads CASSDQGGTDTQYF. CDR3 coding DNA: TGTGCCAGCAGTGACCAGGGGGGCACAGATACGCAGTATTTT. Based on the CDR3 plus reference TRBV2 and TRBJ2-3, the full variable domain is EPEVTQTPSHQVTQMGQEVILRCVPISNHLYFYWYRQILGQKVEFLVSFYNNEISEKSEIFDDQFSVERPDGSNFTLKIRSTKLEDSAMYFCASSDQGGTDTQYFGPGTRLTVL.

This clone has just a few counts. The chain couples TRBV5-1 to TRBJ2-2; D is unclear. V was trimmed by 0 bases and J by 1 base, leaving 4 bases between them. From germline, CDR1 is SGHRS and CDR2 YFSETQ. The CDR3 is 14 residues long. The CDR3 DNA follows: TGCGCCAGCAGCTTGGTTCAGAACACCGGGGAGCTGTTTTTT. It codes for CASSLVQNTGELFF.

CDR3 sequence (DNA): TGCGCCAGCAGCTTGGTCTGGACAGGGCGCCATGGCTACACCTTC. Translating it yields CASSLVWTGRHGYTF. V gene TRBV5-1 combines with J gene TRBJ1-2, with TRBD1 matching 8 bases. The CDR3 runs 15 residues. The germline CDR1 and CDR2 sequences are SGHRS and YFSETQ. V lost 0 bases to trimming and J lost 6 bases; unmatched junction nucleotides: 7.

V and J are TRBV5-4 and TRBJ2-1; 9 bases agree with TRBD1. V lost 0 bases to trimming and J lost 6 bases; unmatched junction nucleotides: 4. Germline assignment: CDR1 SGHNT and CDR2 YYREEE (reference sequence). This CDR3 contains 15 residues. The chain's CDR3 is CASSLGGTGSNEQFF. The DNA for the CDR3 is TGTGCCAGCAGCTTGGGTGGGACAGGGAGCAATGAGCAGTTCTTC.

The chain is built from TRBV28 and TRBJ1-1; tentative D call: TRBD1 (5 bases). Germline CDR1 is MDHEN and CDR2 is SYDVKM. V was cut by 3 bases and J by 7 bases, with 9 bases left in between. The CDR3 loop spans 12 amino acids. CDR3 in amino acids: CASSFSDSEAFF. For the CDR3, the DNA is TGTGCCAGCAGTTTCTCTGACAGTGAAGCTTTCTTT.

The rearrangement uses TRBV27 and TRBJ2-1; TRBD2 matches 8 bases. Germline V CDR1 and CDR2: MNHEY, SMNVEV (reference sequence). After removal of 5 bases from V and 0 bases from J, the junction contained 15 bases not matched to a gene. The CDR3 loop spans 19 amino acids. The CDR3: CASSLLTQIAGRSYNEQFF. CDR3 bases: TGTGCCAGCAGTCTGTTGACTCAGATAGCGGGACGCTCCTACAATGAGCAGTTCTTC.

This chain uses TRBV4-1 with TRBJ2-7; the D is unclear. Trimming pared 0 bases from V and 7 bases from J, leaving 19 bases between. Germline CDR1 and CDR2: MGHRA and YSYEKL. The CDR3 length is 16 residues. The CDR3 DNA follows: TGCGCCAGCAGCCAAGATCCCCTACTAAGTCACCTTGAGCAGTACTTC. As protein: CASSQDPLLSHLEQYF.

The rearrangement uses TRBV19 and TRBJ2-1; TRBD2 matches 12 bases. Germline V CDR1 and CDR2: LNHDA, SQIVND (reference sequence). CDR3 length: 15 residues. The J segment lost 7 bases and the V segment lost 1 base, leaving 2 bases of the junction unmatched. CDR3 sequence reads: CASSIGLAGVNEQFF. The DNA of the CDR3 is TGTGCCAGTAGTATAGGACTAGCGGGAGTGAATGAGCAGTTCTTC.

The chain uses TRBV28 and TRBJ2-7; D possibly corresponds to TRBD2 (5 bases). The V and J ends lost 8 bases and 0 bases respectively, with 14 bases between them. The CDR3 loop spans 14 amino acids. Germline values: CDR1 MDHEN, CDR2 SYDVKM. The CDR3 sequence is CASLKPSPSYEQYF. The CDR3 DNA sequence: TGTGCCAGCCTGAAGCCTAGCCCCTCCTACGAGCAGTACTTC.

The V call is TRBV27, the J call TRBJ2-1; 8 bases match TRBD2. This CDR3 has 15 residues. Germline-derived CDR1 and CDR2 are MNHEY and SMNVEV (reference sequence). The V gene end was trimmed by 5 bases and the J gene end by 6 bases; junction bases not matched to a gene: 9. The CDR3 region is CASSRPRSGGNEQFF. CDR3 coding DNA: TGTGCCAGCAGTCGGCCGAGGAGCGGGGGCAATGAGCAGTTCTTC.

The chain couples TRBV10-3 to TRBJ2-2; 9 bases map to TRBD1. CDR3 length: 15 amino acids. Germline loops: CDR1 ENHRY, CDR2 SYGVKD. V lost 11 bases to trimming and J lost 6 bases; unmatched junction nucleotides: 13. The DNA for the CDR3 is TGTGCCTCGGCCCCTACGGACAGGGGCTCCGGGGAGCTGTTTTTT. As protein: CASAPTDRGSGELFF.

The chain carries TRBV7-2 and TRBJ1-3; D unclear. Trimming took off 5 bases at V and 0 bases at J, with 11 bases between the two ends. CDR1 is SGHTA, CDR2 FQGNSA, per germline. There are 15 residues in the CDR3. Written as DNA, the CDR3 is TGTGCCAGCAGCCCAGCACGGAGCTCTGGAAACACCATATATTTT. This codes for CASSPARSSGNTIYF.

V is TRBV4-1 and J is TRBJ1-1; a possible D gene is TRBD1 (6 bases). This CDR3 is built from 13 residues. CDR1 is MGHRA and CDR2 is YSYEKL in the germline V gene. Trimming removed 8 bases at V and 6 bases at J, with 16 bases between. CDR3 DNA sequence: TGCGCCAGCTGGTCGGGGGGGCTCTCTGAAGCTTTCTTT. This encodes CASWSGGLSEAFF.

The chain is built from TRBV11-3 and TRBJ1-1; D is possibly TRBD1 (5 bases). The CDR3 is 14 residues long. The V and J ends lost 2 bases and 6 bases respectively, with 13 bases between them. The germline gives CDR1 SGHNT, CDR2 YENEEA. The CDR3 sequence is CASSLNRGTPEAFF. The CDR3 nucleotides read TGTGCCAGCAGCTTAAACCGGGGGACCCCTGAAGCTTTCTTT. Full variable domain (rest looked up from reference TRBV11-3 and TRBJ1-1): EAGVVQSPRYKIIEKKQPVAFWCNPISGHNTLYWYLQNLGQGPELLIRYENEEAVDDSQLPKDRFSAERLKGVDSTLKIQPAELGDSAVYLCASSLNRGTPEAFFGQGTRLTVV.

V gene TRBV2 combines with J gene TRBJ2-5; D might be TRBD1 (5 bases). Trimming shortened V by 1 base and J by 1 base, and 10 bases separated the two germline ends. This CDR3 has 15 residues. Germline CDR1 reads SNHLY; CDR2 reads FYNNEI. As DNA, the CDR3 is TGTGCCAGCAGTGAAGGAAGGGGCACCCAAGAGACCCAGTACTTC. Translating it yields CASSEGRGTQETQYF. The variable domain in full, completed from reference TRBV2 and TRBJ2-5, reads EPEVTQTPSHQVTQMGQEVILRCVPISNHLYFYWYRQILGQKVEFLVSFYNNEISEKSEIFDDQFSVERPDGSNFTLKIRSTKLEDSAMYFCASSEGRGTQETQYFGPGTRLLVL.

This chain uses TRBV9 with TRBJ2-1; D unresolved. V lost 3 bases to trimming and J lost 9 bases, with 10 bases between them. CDR3 length: 12 amino acids. Germline V gene data show CDR1 as SGDLS and CDR2 as YYNGEE. This CDR3 is CASSGLLGEQFF. In DNA form, the CDR3 reads TGTGCCAGCAGCGGACTGCTGGGTGAGCAGTTCTTC.

J is TRBJ2-2 and V is TRBV28; TRBD2 matches at 7 bases. J gave up 0 bases and V 6 bases, and 4 bases lay outside the gene matches. Germline assignment: CDR1 MDHEN and CDR2 SYDVKM. The CDR3 consists of 15 residues. CDR3 region: CASSSGTANTGELFF. The CDR3 DNA reads TGTGCCAGCAGCAGCGGGACTGCGAACACCGGGGAGCTGTTTTTT.

This clone was seen only once. Germline is not matched at one junction end, which may reflect a read error. CDR3 amino acids: CASSQGNRGSEQFF. The DNA of the CDR3 is TGTGCTAGCAGCCAGGGCAACAGGGGGAGTGAGCAGTTCTTC. The chain links TRBV7-7 to TRBJ2-1, with 8 bases fitting TRBD1. This CDR3 is 14 amino acids long. The V gene's germline CDR1 is SSHAT and CDR2 FNYEAQ (reference sequence).

This rearrangement joins TRBV6-5 to TRBJ2-3, with a tentative D call TRBD2 (6 bases). The V and J ends lost 8 bases and 0 bases respectively, with 15 bases between them. CDR1 MNHEY and CDR2 SVGAGI come from the germline V gene. The length of the CDR3 is 15 residues. CDR3 DNA: TGTGCCAGCGGTGGAGGGTTCACTAGCACAGATACGCAGTATTTT. It yields the protein CASGGGFTSTDTQYF.

V gene TRBV10-1 combines with J gene TRBJ2-5, with D possibly being TRBD2 (6 bases). The CDR3 runs to 14 residues. The germline gives CDR1 WNHNN, CDR2 SYGVQD (reference sequence). Trimming took off 10 bases at V and 5 bases at J, with 20 bases between the two ends. CDR3 loop: CATTSGVCEETQYF. The CDR3 DNA reads TGCGCCACCACGTCGGGAGTTTGCGAGGAGACCCAGTACTTC.

In this sample, this clone turned up once. The V gene is TRBV4-1, the J gene TRBJ2-1; the D is unclear. The CDR3 is 13 residues long. Germline lookup yields CDR1 MGHRA and CDR2 YSYEKL. V dropped 2 bases and J dropped 8 bases, with 10 bases sitting between them. CDR3 loop: CASSQTYPHEQFF. In DNA form, the CDR3 reads TGCGCCAGCAGCCAAACCTATCCGCATGAGCAGTTCTTC.